The source of this T cell receptor beta chain is a study of T cells in Graves' hyperthyroidism and ophthalmopathy. The CDR3 contains 15 residues. Germline V gene data show CDR1 as DFQATT and CDR2 as SNEGSKA (reference sequence). With 2 bases removed from V and 7 bases from J, the gap between germline ends came to 18 bases. Amplification yielded TCR beta CDR3 regions, with RNA transcripts as the source. HTBI primers were employed in a first-round RT-PCR of the TCR CDR3. TCRdb re-derived calls from the multiplex PCR reads in MiXCR, one entry per CDR3 protein. The sample lists about 400,000 distinct CDR3 sequences; 13% were seen once.

The chain is built from TRBV20-1 and TRBJ2-1; D may be TRBD1 or TRBD2 (5 bases each). The receptor comes from a woman younger than 30 with Graves' hyperthyroidism. The sample taken for sequencing was blood. The CDR3 loop is CSARPFGAPGNEQFF. Written as DNA, the CDR3 is TGCAGTGCTAGACCCTTCGGGGCGCCGGGAAATGAGCAGTTCTTC.